This is a list of T cell receptor beta chains from one sample in a study of blood T cell repertoires in COVID-19. Measured with immunoSEQ multiplex PCR; TCRdb has only the in-frame clones, and not every one. The data hold about 150,000 clones, with 88% observed a single time. The material sequenced was peripheral blood. The receptors were sampled from a human donor with COVID-19, enrolled during active disease. The donor label of this sample is uncertain. Each CDR3 is given with its conserved first and last residue. D genes are given only for firm matches. Not all rows give a size; the values are once, few, many and, for expanded clones, a class.

.	TRBJ1-5	.	TRBV5-1	CASSLVSGDEPQHF	TGCGCCAGCAGCTTGGTTTCGGGAGATGAGCCCCAGCATTTT
.	TRBJ2-5	.	TRBV5-4	CASSSPPQQETQYF	TGTGCCAGCAGCTCACCACCACAACAAGAGACCCAGTACTTC
.	TRBJ1-2	.	TRBV9	CASNPGGAGNYGYTF	TGTGCCAGCAACCCGGGGGGCGCCGGTAACTATGGCTACACCTTC
.	TRBJ2-7	TRBD1	TRBV11-3	CASSGGPGGRYEQYF	TGTGCCAGCAGCGGTGGGCCAGGGGGCCGCTACGAGCAGTACTTC
.	TRBJ1-3	.	TRBV7-8	CASSLTRVSGNTIYF	TGTGCCAGCAGCTTGACCAGGGTGTCGGGAAACACCATATATTTT
once	TRBJ2-7	TRBD1	TRBV29-1	CSVTRLGGQGSYEQYF	TGCAGCGTAACGAGACTCGGGGGACAGGGCTCCTACGAGCAGTACTTC
.	TRBJ2-7	TRBD1	TRBV7-8	CASSSQRLGQALYEQYF	TGTGCCAGCAGCTCACAACGGCTCGGACAGGCGTTATACGAGCAGTACTTC
.	TRBJ1-1	.	TRBV27	CASSLAVGAEAFF	TGTGCCAGCAGTTTGGCGGTGGGGGCGGAAGCTTTCTTT
.	TRBJ1-2	.	TRBV3-1/TRBV3-2	CASSQDSRGGWSYGYTF	TGTGCCAGCAGCCAGGATTCCCGGGGAGGGTGGAGCTATGGCTACACCTTC
.	TRBJ1-3	TRBD1	TRBV6-5	CASSRDRGNTIYF	TGTGCCAGCAGCCGGGACAGAGGAAACACCATATATTTT
.	TRBJ2-5	TRBD1	TRBV15	CATSMGQALQETQYF	TGTGCCACCAGCATGGGACAGGCGCTCCAAGAGACCCAGTACTTC
.	TRBJ2-5	TRBD1	TRBV5-6	CASSPWTGGYQETQYF	TGTGCCAGCAGCCCATGGACAGGGGGGTACCAAGAGACCCAGTACTTC
.	TRBJ1-1	.	TRBV7-2	CASSLRRGGTEAFF	TGTGCCAGCAGCTTAAGGCGGGGCGGGACTGAAGCTTTCTTT
.	TRBJ1-3	.	TRBV13	CASSLGGVKGNTIYF	TGTGCCAGCAGCTTAGGCGGGGTAAAGGGAAACACCATATATTTT
.	TRBJ2-3	.	TRBV5-1	CASSGAGDTQYF	TGCGCCAGCAGCGGCGCAGGAGATACGCAGTATTTT
once	TRBJ1-2	.	TRBV27	CASSLRGRGGYTF	TGTGCCAGCAGTTTACGAGGGAGGGGGGGCTACACCTTC
.	TRBJ2-1	TRBD1	TRBV6-5	CASHLFLGQGDEQFF	TGTGCCAGCCACCTCTTCTTGGGACAGGGGGATGAGCAGTTCTTC
.	TRBJ2-1	.	TRBV7-3	CASSLTGGHEQFF	TGTGCCAGCAGCCTCACGGGGGGCCATGAGCAGTTCTTC
.	TRBJ2-6	.	TRBV4-2	CASSQDQVSGANVLTF	TGTGCCAGCAGCCAAGATCAGGTCTCTGGGGCCAACGTCCTGACTTTC
.	TRBJ2-7	.	TRBV6-1	CASSEVSGDSYEQYF	TGTGCCAGCAGTGAAGTCAGCGGAGACTCCTACGAGCAGTACTTC
once	TRBJ2-6	TRBD1	TRBV18	CASSPSGQGAAGANVLTF	TGTGCCAGCTCACCTTCGGGACAGGGGGCGGCTGGGGCCAACGTCCTGACTTTC
.	TRBJ1-6	.	TRBV2	CASRQGSGNSPLHF	TGTGCCAGCAGGCAGGGGAGTGGTAATTCACCCCTCCACTTT
.	TRBJ1-2	.	TRBV30	CAWSDGGGYTF	TGTGCCTGGAGTGATGGGGGGGGCTACACCTTC
once	TRBJ2-2	TRBD2	TRBV7-3	CASSLTDGGYTGELFF	TGTGCCAGCAGCTTAACGGACGGGGGGTACACCGGGGAGCTGTTTTTT
.	TRBJ2-1	.	TRBV11-3	CASSSHQGGYNEQFF	TGTGCCAGCAGCTCCCATCAGGGCGGATACAATGAGCAGTTCTTC
.	TRBJ2-2	TRBD1	TRBV18	CASSPTGDTGELFF	TGTGCCAGCTCACCGACAGGGGACACCGGGGAGCTGTTTTTT
few	TRBJ2-2	.	TRBV5-1	CASSFSMRTGPTGELFF	TGCGCCAGCAGCTTTAGTATGAGAACAGGGCCCACCGGGGAGCTGTTTTTT
.	TRBJ2-7	.	TRBV6-1	CASSEASQGNPYEQYF	TGTGCCAGCAGTGAAGCTTCTCAGGGGAATCCCTACGAGCAGTACTTC
once	TRBJ2-7	TRBD1	TRBV29-1	CSVEAGGSYEQYF	TGCAGCGTTGAGGCAGGGGGATCCTACGAGCAGTACTTC
.	TRBJ1-2	TRBD1	TRBV28	CASSFGQGGYYGYTF	TGTGCCAGCAGTTTCGGGCAAGGGGGCTACTATGGCTACACCTTC
.	TRBJ1-6	.	TRBV4-1	CASSQDDEGVGSYNSPLHF	TGCGCCAGCAGCCAAGATGATGAGGGGGTGGGGTCCTATAATTCACCCCTCCACTTT
.	TRBJ1-5	TRBD1	TRBV7-9	CASSRDSYQPQHF	TGTGCCAGCAGCCGGGACAGTTATCAGCCCCAGCATTTT
few	TRBJ1-1	TRBD1	TRBV7-6	CASSLGQGGNTEAFF	TGTGCCAGCAGCTTAGGACAGGGTGGAAACACTGAAGCTTTCTTT
.	TRBJ1-1	TRBD1	TRBV18	CASSLTGTGDTEAFF	TGTGCCAGCTCACTTACCGGGACAGGGGACACTGAAGCTTTCTTT
.	TRBJ1-5	.	TRBV21-1	CASSLRDRPHSNQPQHF	TGTGCCAGCAGCCTCAGGGACAGGCCGCATAGCAATCAGCCCCAGCATTTT
.	TRBJ1-5	.	TRBV11-2	CASSLSPHQPQHF	TGTGCCAGCAGCCTATCCCCCCATCAGCCCCAGCATTTT
.	TRBJ2-7	.	TRBV13	CASSLAGGLDSYEQYF	TGTGCCAGCAGCTTAGCGGGGGGCCTCGACTCCTACGAGCAGTACTTC
once	TRBJ1-2	TRBD1	TRBV29-1	CSVEGQGGYGYTF	TGCAGCGTCGAAGGACAGGGCGGCTATGGCTACACCTTC
.	TRBJ1-4	.	TRBV5-1	CASSPSRGGNEKLFF	TGCGCCAGCAGCCCAAGCCGGGGTGGTAATGAAAAACTGTTTTTT
.	TRBJ2-3	.	TRBV24-1	CATREAGTDTQYF	TGTGCCACCAGGGAGGCAGGCACAGATACGCAGTATTTT
few	TRBJ1-2	TRBD1	TRBV5-1	CASSPGTGHFNYGYTF	TGCGCCAGCAGCCCTGGGACAGGACATTTTAACTATGGCTACACCTTC
.	TRBJ1-2	.	TRBV28	CASSPMGGRAYGYTF	TGTGCCAGCAGTCCCATGGGCGGCAGGGCGTATGGCTACACCTTC
once	TRBJ2-2	TRBD2	TRBV5-6	CASSLAWLAGAPGELFF	TGTGCCAGCAGCTTGGCCTGGCTAGCGGGGGCTCCCGGGGAGCTGTTTTTT
once	TRBJ2-5	TRBD2	TRBV6-5	CASGLAGGGETQYF	TGTGCCAGCGGACTAGCGGGAGGTGGGGAGACCCAGTACTTC
.	TRBJ2-3	.	TRBV10-3	CAISGSKPTSTDTQYF	TGTGCCATCAGTGGCAGTAAGCCGACTAGCACAGATACGCAGTATTTT